The present TCR beta chain was sequenced within a study of shared clonotypes between healthy human individuals (dated by TCRdb to 2020 to 2021). About the study as a whole: A couple of women and three men aged 18 to 49 years were included in the cohort. The study deeply sequenced blood TCR repertoires of about five healthy adults to estimate repertoire size and the extent of clonotype sharing between individuals. To increase sequencing depth and limit assay-specific biases, TCR repertoire library preparation and sequencing were carried out by different laboratories using diverse techniques. Each donor's leukapheresis produced roughly between roughly 0.85 and 10 billion PBMCs. Overall results and qualifications from the work: Because the study included only a small number of donors, the genetic and exposure-history diversity represented was limited. Pairwise subsampling indicated that sequencing depth was expected to affect the degree of clonotype sharing among donors. Sampling was restricted to blood, and TCR repertoires in tissues likely differ from the TCR repertoires found in blood.

The donors were healthy, HIV-negative adults who had no recently reported acute infections or vaccinations. Every donor was a Caucasian adult living in Nashville, Tennessee, USA. For unsorted samples, some 90 million PBMCs were counted and genomic DNA was extracted with the QIAamp DNA Blood Mini kit. Blood was collected by leukapheresis, and PBMCs were isolated by Ficoll-Histopaque density gradient centrifugation and then cryopreserved in liquid nitrogen vapor phase. Using the deep immunoSEQ assay, TCR CDR3 regions were amplified from genomic DNA by multiplex PCR. For each cell subset, the extracted genomic DNA was distributed evenly across all wells of several immunoSEQ 96-well plates, and each plate served as one replicate. For unsorted PBMC, approximately 0.3 ug genomic DNA, equal to about 29,000 T cell genomes, was loaded into each replicate PCR. Ten immunoSEQ deep assay plates were used to sequence the unsorted PBMC genomic DNA. Purified libraries were quantified with a Qubit 3.0 fluorometer, sized on a Bioanalyzer 2100, and re-quantified with the KAPA Library Quantification kit. Every immunoSEQ 96-well plate was sequenced on a separate single-read 150-cycle Illumina NextSeq 550 flow cell. The published analysis was carried out like this. Because the immunoSEQ output included only junctional sequences and no quality scores, the filtering could not be the same as the filtering used for full-length reads. Sequences were annotated with PyIR, a Python wrapper for IgBLAST v1.9, and V/J genes and CDR3 were assigned using IMGT germline references. Reads were filtered out if the reads had weak V/J assignments (E-value above 1e-6), no CDR3, stop codons, out-of-frame junctions, or ambiguous translated residues. V3J clonotypes were defined by identical inferred V gene, J gene, and CDR3 amino acid sequence. The percentage overlap between two repertoires was calculated by dividing the number of shared unique clonotypes by the size of the smaller repertoire. RTK rarefaction, the Chao1 estimator, and Recon v2.1 estimates of unobserved clonotypes were used to assess repertoire richness. TCRdb stores this immuneACCESS table with in-frame sequences only. Part of the clones is absent; in the studies checked, under half of the shortfall reflects unresolved V genes, and no reason is known for the rest. V, J and clone size reflect that table, while D and trimming were determined from the DNA. This sample comprises about 600,000 clones, about 80% of them detected only once. Jointly, the top ten make up 9.5% to 15% of the sample.

The CDR3, from cysteine to phenylalanine, totals 15 residues. The DNA shown is the 45-base CDR3, in frame from base 1. For CDR1 and CDR2, the germline V gene (reference sequence) lists LNHDA and SQIVND. From V the trimming removes 5 bases and from J it removes 1 base, while the gene matches leave 4 bases of the junction unaccounted for. In regard to this clone: No antigen is known for it. No much larger clone exists at a distance of one base, and base qualities are not known.

Sequencing was performed on PBMCs. The sequence is built from TRBV19 and TRBJ2-5, and TRBD2 aligns with 10 junction nucleotides. This receptor was obtained from a woman aged 40 to 50 in good health. Some clones in this sample may be carry-over from other donors' samples. CDR3 protein: CASSLGTSAQETQYF. The nucleotides are TGTGCCAGTAGTCTTGGGACTAGCGCCCAAGAGACCCAGTACTTC.